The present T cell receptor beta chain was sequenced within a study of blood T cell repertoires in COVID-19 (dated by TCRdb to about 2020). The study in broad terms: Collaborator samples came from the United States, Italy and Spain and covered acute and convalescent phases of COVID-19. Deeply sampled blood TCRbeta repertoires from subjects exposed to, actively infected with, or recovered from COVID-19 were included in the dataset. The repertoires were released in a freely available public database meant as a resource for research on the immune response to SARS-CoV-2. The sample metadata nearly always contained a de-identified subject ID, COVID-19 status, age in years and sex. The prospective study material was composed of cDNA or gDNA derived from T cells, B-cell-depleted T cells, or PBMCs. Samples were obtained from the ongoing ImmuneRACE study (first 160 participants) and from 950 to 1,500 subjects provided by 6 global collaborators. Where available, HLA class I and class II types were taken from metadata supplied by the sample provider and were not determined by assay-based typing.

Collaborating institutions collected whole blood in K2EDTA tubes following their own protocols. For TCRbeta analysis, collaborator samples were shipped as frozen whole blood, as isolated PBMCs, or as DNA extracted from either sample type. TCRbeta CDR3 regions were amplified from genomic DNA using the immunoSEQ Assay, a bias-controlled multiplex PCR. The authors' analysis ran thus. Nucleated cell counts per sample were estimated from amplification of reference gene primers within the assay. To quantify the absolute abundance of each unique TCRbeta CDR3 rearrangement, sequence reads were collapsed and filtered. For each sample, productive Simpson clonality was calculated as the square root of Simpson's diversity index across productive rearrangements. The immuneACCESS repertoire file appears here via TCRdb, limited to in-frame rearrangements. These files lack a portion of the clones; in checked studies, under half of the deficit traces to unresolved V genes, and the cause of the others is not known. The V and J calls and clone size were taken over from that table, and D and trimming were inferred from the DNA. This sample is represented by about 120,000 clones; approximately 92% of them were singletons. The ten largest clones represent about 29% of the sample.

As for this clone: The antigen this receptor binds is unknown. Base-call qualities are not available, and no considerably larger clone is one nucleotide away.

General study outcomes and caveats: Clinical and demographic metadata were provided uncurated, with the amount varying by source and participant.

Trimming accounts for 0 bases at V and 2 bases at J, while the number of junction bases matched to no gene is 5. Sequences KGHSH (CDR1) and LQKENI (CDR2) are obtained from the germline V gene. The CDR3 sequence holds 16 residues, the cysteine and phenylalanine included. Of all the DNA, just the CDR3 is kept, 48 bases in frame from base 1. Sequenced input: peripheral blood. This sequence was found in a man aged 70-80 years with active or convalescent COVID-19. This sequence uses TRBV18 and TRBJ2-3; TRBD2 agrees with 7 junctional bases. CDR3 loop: CASSPPGGMITDTQYF. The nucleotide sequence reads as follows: TGTGCCAGCTCACCACCGGGGGGGATGATCACAGATACGCAGTATTTT.